This TCR beta chain was obtained from a study of cytomegalovirus exposure and HLA in healthy donors. The overall study: Among around 180 million T cells, an earlier analysis found 90 million to 130 million unique TCR beta sequences. Whole-study findings and limits: Sequencing likely generated an artifact that appeared as a cluster of highly shared sequence variants. From TCR beta sequences, most subjects' HLA-A and HLA-B alleles were reportedly predicted accurately.

When sampled, the donors appeared nominally healthy, though they likely had unrecorded immune exposures. In this sample, this clone turned up a few times. Its antigen is still unknown. The V gene lost 0 bases and the J gene lost 6 bases, with 16 bases spanning the gap. From germline, CDR1 is SGHNT and CDR2 YYREEE (reference sequence). The CDR3 runs to 16 residues. It was with 60 Vbeta and 13 Jbeta primers that the PCR ran. Sequencing used immunoSEQ multiplex PCR; TCRdb keeps in-frame clones, though not all of them. The data hold approximately 160,000 clones, with roughly 79% observed a single time. Sequencing was carried out using PBMCs. This clonotype was obtained from a woman aged 35 to 49 in good health and CMV-seronegative. This chain links TRBV5-4 with TRBJ1-5; D possibly corresponds to TRBD1 (6 bases). In DNA form, the CDR3 reads TGTGCCAGCAGCTTGGGGCCCGGGGGGCGCGGTCAGCCCCAGCATTTT. Translation gives CASSLGPGGRGQPQHF.